In its sample, the clone carrying this T cell receptor (beta chain) was seen a few times. The antigen is not known. With a J-beta primer mix and a sample-barcoded 5' primer, a second PCR ran about 7 to 11 cycles. Each cDNA molecule was tagged by a template-switch adaptor that had 12 random nucleotides. Every sample gave at least 3 million paired-end reads containing CDR3. TCRdb ran MiXCR on the 5' RACE reads and lists one entry per CDR3 protein. Of roughly 570,000 distinct CDR3 sequences detected, approximately 30% appear once; the ten largest clones hold approximately 18%. This sample is part of a study of blood T cells in healthy people across ages. Study-level points and caveats: Across the age range, TCR beta diversity per million T cells fell in a roughly linear way. Long-lived and aged donors differed, with more naive CD4+ cells and higher diversity in the long-lived.

The CDR3 length is 14 residues. Per germline, CDR1 LGHNT and CDR2 FRNRAP. V lost 3 bases and J lost 8, with 16 bases in between. The chain links TRBV12-5 to TRBJ1-2, with D hard to call. Specimen: blood. The TCR sequence derives from a woman in her seventies in good health. The CDR3 DNA reads as TGTGCTAGTGGTTTTATAGGTACGAAAGAGGGCTACACCTTC. This translates into CASGFIGTKEGYTF. Full variable domain (missing parts from reference TRBV12-5 and TRBJ1-2): DARVTQTPRHKVTEMGQEVTMRCQPILGHNTVFWYRQTMMQGLELLAYFRNRAPLDDSGMPKDRFSAEMPDATLATLKIQPSEPRDSAVYFCASGFIGTKEGYTFGSGTRLTVV.